This TCR beta chain was recovered during a study of T cell responses to AZD1222 COVID-19 vaccine. Study-level findings and limits: A mostly white British donor set with more females was recruited, and clonal diversity was possibly underestimated.

The study pooled second doses at about 4 or about 12 weeks. CDR1 and CDR2 from the germline V gene are SEHNR and FQNEAQ (reference sequence). The CDR3 spans 15 residues. J lost 7 bases, V lost 2 bases, and 6 bases had no gene match. For this clone: Antigen: not known.

Clones were read by immunoSEQ multiplex PCR, and TCRdb kept only the in-frame ones, dropping some. The table lists 150,000 to 200,000 clones, 90% to 95% of them singletons. Specimen: peripheral blood, collected 28 days after the second AZD1222 dose. This chain links TRBV7-9 with TRBJ2-1; 9 nucleotides align to TRBD2. This sequence was found in an adult who received the AZD1222 COVID-19 vaccine. CDR3 sequence: CASSLMAGGPNEQFF. The CDR3 bases are TGTGCCAGCAGCTTAATGGCGGGAGGGCCAAATGAGCAGTTCTTC. The whole variable domain, remainder taken from reference TRBV7-9 and TRBJ2-1, is DTGVSQNPRHKITKRGQNVTFRCDPISEHNRLYWYRQTLGQGPEFLTYFQNEAQLEKSRLLSDRFSAERPKGSFSTLEIQRTEQGDSAMYLCASSLMAGGPNEQFFGPGTRLTVL.